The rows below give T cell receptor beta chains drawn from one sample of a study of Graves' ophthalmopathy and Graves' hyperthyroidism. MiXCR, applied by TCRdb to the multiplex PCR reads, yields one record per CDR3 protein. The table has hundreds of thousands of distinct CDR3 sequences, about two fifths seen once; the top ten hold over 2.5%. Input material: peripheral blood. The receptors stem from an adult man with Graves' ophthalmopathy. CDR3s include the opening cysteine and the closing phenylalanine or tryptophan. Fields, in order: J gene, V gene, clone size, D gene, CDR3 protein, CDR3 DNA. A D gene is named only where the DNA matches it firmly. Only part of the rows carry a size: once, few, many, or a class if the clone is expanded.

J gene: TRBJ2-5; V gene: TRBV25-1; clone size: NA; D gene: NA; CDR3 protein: CASSDSPETAYQETQYF; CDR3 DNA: TGTGCCAGCAGTGACTCCCCCGAGACAGCGTACCAAGAGACCCAGTACTTC
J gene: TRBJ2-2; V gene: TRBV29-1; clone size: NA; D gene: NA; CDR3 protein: CSHVGTGELFF; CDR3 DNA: TGCAGCCATGTCGGGACCGGGGAGCTGTTTTTT
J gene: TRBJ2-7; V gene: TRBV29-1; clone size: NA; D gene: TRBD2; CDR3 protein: CSVDASGGSGSYEQYF; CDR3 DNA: TGCAGCGTTGATGCAAGCGGGGGTAGCGGATCCTACGAGCAGTACTTC
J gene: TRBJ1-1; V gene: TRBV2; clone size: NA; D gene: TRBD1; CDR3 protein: CASSGADRGIGTEAFF; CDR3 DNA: TGTGCCAGCAGTGGGGCCGACAGGGGGATTGGCACTGAAGCTTTCTTT
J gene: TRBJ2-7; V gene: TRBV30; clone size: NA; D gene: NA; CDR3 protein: CAWSVRLAEQYF; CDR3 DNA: TGTGCCTGGAGTGTACGCCTGGCCGAGCAGTACTTC
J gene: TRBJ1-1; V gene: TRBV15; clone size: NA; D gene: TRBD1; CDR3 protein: CATSTLGQIDTEAFF; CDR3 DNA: TGTGCCACCAGCACCCTGGGACAGATAGACACTGAAGCTTTCTTT
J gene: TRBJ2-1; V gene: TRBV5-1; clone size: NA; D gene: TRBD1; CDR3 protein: CASRPDRGKYNNEQLF; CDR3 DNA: TGCGCCAGCAGACCGGACAGGGGGAAATATAACAATGAGCAGCTCTTC
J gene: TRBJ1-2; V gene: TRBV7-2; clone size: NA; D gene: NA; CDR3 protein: CASSARGGKGYTF; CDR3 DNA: TGTGCCAGCAGCGCTCGAGGGGGGAAAGGCTACACCTTC
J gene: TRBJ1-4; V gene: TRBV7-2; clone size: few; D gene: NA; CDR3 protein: CASSLAGATNEKLFF; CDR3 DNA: TGTGCCAGCAGCTTAGCCGGTGCAACTAATGAAAAACTGTTTTTT
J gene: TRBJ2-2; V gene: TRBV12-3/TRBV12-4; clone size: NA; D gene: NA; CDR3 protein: CASSFFRLGGELFF; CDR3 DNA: TGTGCCAGCAGTTTTTTCAGACTAGGGGGGGAGCTGTTTTTT
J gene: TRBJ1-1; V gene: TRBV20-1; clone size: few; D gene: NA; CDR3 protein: CSARKKWAGVNTEAFF; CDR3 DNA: TGCAGTGCTAGAAAAAAATGGGCAGGGGTGAACACTGAAGCTTTCTTT
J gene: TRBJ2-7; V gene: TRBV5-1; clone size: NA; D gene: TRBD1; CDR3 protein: CASSSDRTISYEQYF; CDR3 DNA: TGCGCCAGCAGCTCGGACAGGACCATCTCCTACGAGCAGTACTTC
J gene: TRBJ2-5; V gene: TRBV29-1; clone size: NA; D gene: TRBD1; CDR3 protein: CSNDRAAQETQYF; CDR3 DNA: TGCAGCAATGACAGGGCCGCCCAAGAGACCCAGTACTTC
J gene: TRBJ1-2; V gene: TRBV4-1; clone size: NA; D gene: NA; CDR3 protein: CASSQPLSGQGGYTF; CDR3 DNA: TGTGCCAGCAGCCAACCACTATCAGGTCAGGGTGGCTACACCTTC
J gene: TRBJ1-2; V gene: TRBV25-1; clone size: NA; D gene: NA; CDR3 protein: CASSRQVPYGYTF; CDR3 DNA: TGTGCCAGCAGCAGACAGGTCCCTTATGGCTACACCTTC
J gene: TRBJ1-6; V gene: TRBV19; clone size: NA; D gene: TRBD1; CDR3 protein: CASSPTSRGLLYNSPLHF; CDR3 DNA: TGTGCCAGTAGCCCCACCTCCAGGGGGTTGCTCTATAATTCACCCCTCCACTTT